This passage covers 8 T cell receptor beta chains from one sample sequenced in a study of identical twins. TCRdb fed the 5' RACE reads into MiXCR, producing one record per CDR3 protein. Of under 900,000 distinct CDR3 sequences in the sample, roughly 12% were seen once. This sample also belongs to another study, concerning yellow fever vaccine responses in identical twins.

The sequenced sample was PBMCs. The receptors were sampled from a woman between 18 and 30 years old in good health.

The CDR3 loop is CATSDATTNEKLFF. DNA for the CDR3: TGTGCCACCAGCGACGCAACAACTAATGAAAAACTGTTTTTT. This chain uses TRBV24-1 with TRBJ1-4; D gene unclear. This CDR3 spans 14 amino acids. Trimming shortened V by 7 bases and J by 0 bases, and 8 bases separated the two germline ends. Germline CDR1 KGHDR, CDR2 SFDVKD.

This clonotype was seen more than once but under ten times. The chain carries TRBV4-2 and TRBJ1-2; no clear D. Germline CDR1 LGHNA, CDR2 YNFKEQ. The CDR3 sequence is 18 residues long. Trimming removed 0 bases from V and 3 bases from J, with 20 bases in between. CDR3 sequence reads: CASSQDLGSGRTYYGYTF. Here the CDR3 DNA reads TGTGCCAGCAGCCAAGATTTGGGATCGGGCAGGACCTACTATGGCTACACCTTC.

The V gene is TRBV5-1, the J gene TRBJ2-2, with 9 bases that match TRBD1. Trimming took 4 bases from V and 4 from J; bases not matched to a gene: 5. Germline-derived CDR1 and CDR2 are SGHRS and YFSETQ. The CDR3 extends over 15 amino acids. CDR3 DNA: TGCGCCAGCAGCAGGGACAGGGAGGGCACCGGGGAGCTGTTTTTT. This gives the protein CASSRDREGTGELFF.

The chain carries TRBV2 and TRBJ1-2; D gene ambiguous. V was trimmed by 7 bases and J by 6 bases, leaving 21 bases between them. This CDR3 has 15 residues. Germline-derived CDR1 and CDR2 are SNHLY and FYNNEI. The CDR3 DNA reads TGTGCCAGCAAGGCGGACGCGTTGCGCTTCAATGGCTACACCTTC. It yields the protein CASKADALRFNGYTF.

The chain combines TRBV20-1 with TRBJ2-7; either TRBD1 or TRBD2 may supply D (5 bases each). This CDR3 is 13 amino acids long. Germline V gives CDR1 DFQATT, CDR2 SNEGSKA (reference sequence). The CDR3 here is CSMRGTETYEQYV. In nucleotides, the CDR3 is TGCAGCATGAGGGGAACAGAAACTTACGAGCAGTACGTC.

This clonotype was seen ten or more times. This chain links TRBV9 with TRBJ2-5; possible D gene TRBD1, 6 bases. The V end lost 3 bases, the J end lost 2 bases, and 14 bases lay between the germline ends. CDR1 SGDLS and CDR2 YYNGEE come from the germline V gene. This CDR3 spans 15 amino acids. The CDR3 DNA reads as TGTGCCAGCAGCGCCGGGACACACCTTCAAGAGACCCAGTACTTC. Amino acids: CASSAGTHLQETQYF.

This clonotype has more than one count but fewer than ten. The chain couples TRBV5-1 to TRBJ1-5; 10 bases fit TRBD1. Germline V gives CDR1 SGHRS, CDR2 YFSETQ. This CDR3 spans 17 amino acids. Unmatched junction bases numbered 12, after V lost 4 bases and J lost 5 bases. The CDR3 loop is CASSPSPRQGADQPQHF. In nucleotides, the CDR3 is TGCGCCAGCAGCCCTTCCCCTCGACAGGGGGCCGATCAGCCCCAGCATTTT.

This clonotype was counted between two and nine times. The gene calls are TRBV7-6 and TRBJ2-5, with a tentative D call TRBD2 (6 bases). This CDR3 is built from 14 residues. V dropped 4 bases and J dropped 2 bases, with 11 bases sitting between them. CDR1 is SGHVS and CDR2 is FNYEAQ in the germline V gene. The CDR3 here is CASSSGGKQETQYF. The DNA for the CDR3 is TGTGCCAGCAGCTCCGGGGGAAAACAAGAGACCCAGTACTTC. Full variable domain (outside the CDR3, taken from reference TRBV7-6 and TRBJ2-5): GAGVSQSPRYKVTKRGQDVALRCDPISGHVSLYWYRQALGQGPEFLTYFNYEAQQDKSGLPNDRFSAERPEGSISTLTIQRTEQRDSAMYRCASSSGGKQETQYFGPGTRLLVL.